The clone carrying this T cell receptor beta chain was seen only a few times. The record originates from a study of T cells of healthy individuals. TCRdb passed the 5' RACE reads through MiXCR, listing each CDR3 protein once. The sample shows roughly 87,000 distinct CDR3 sequences, 15% to 20% of them seen only once. This TCR came from a human donor in good health.

The CDR3 bases are TGCGCCAGCAGCCAAGAGGCGACTAGCCCTGGAAACACCATATATTTT. It translates to CASSQEATSPGNTIYF. The V gene is TRBV4-1, the J gene TRBJ1-3; D remains ambiguous. The CDR3 contains 16 residues. V was trimmed by 0 bases and J by 2 bases, leaving 11 bases between them. CDR1 and CDR2 (germline): MGHRA, YSYEKL.